This TCR beta chain was observed in a study of blood T cells in healthy people across ages. This clonotype occurred a few times. Per germline, CDR1 SGHRS and CDR2 YFSETQ. Trimming took 6 bases from V and 1 from J; bases not matched to a gene: 9. The CDR3 has 15 residues. A J-beta primer mix and a sample-barcoded 5' primer were used in a second PCR of roughly 7 to 12 cycles. Using its own MiXCR run on the 5' RACE reads, TCRdb lists one record per CDR3 protein. The sample has about 1,000,000 distinct CDR3 sequences; 40% to 55% are singletons. The chain has TRBV5-1 and TRBJ2-7, with 8 bases identical to TRBD1. The TCR was taken from a woman aged 60-75 years in good health. Sequencing was done on a sample of blood. The CDR3 here is CASTAGGKVSYEQYF. The CDR3 nucleotides read TGCGCCAGCACGGCAGGGGGCAAAGTATCCTACGAGCAGTACTTC.